This T cell receptor beta chain was captured by sequencing in a study of CD8 T cells in ankylosing spondylitis. The study, taken as a whole, reports: Earlier authors reported some of these motif variants in reactive arthritis synovial fluid and blood. Among TCR beta sequences, a motif of about 8 highly homologous variants appeared characteristic of ankylosing spondylitis blood.

As the method for making TCR beta libraries, quantitative 5'-RACE with molecular barcodes was used. TCRdb recomputed calls from the 5' RACE reads with MiXCR, one row per CDR3 protein. The sample carries around 280,000 distinct CDR3 sequences, about 19% recorded once. In its sample, this clonotype was seen a few times. Its specificity is not known. Sequenced sample: blood, either unsorted or a sorted T cell fraction (not recorded which). This TCR was recovered from a male donor with ankylosing spondylitis or in good health (not recorded which).

The CDR3 sequence is CASSLGGTKNIQYF. CDR3 nucleotides: TGTGCCAGCAGCTTGGGGGGAACCAAAAACATTCAGTACTTC. The chain links TRBV5-6 to TRBJ2-4, with D uncertain. The length of the CDR3 is 14 residues. Trimming shortened V by 0 bases and J by 2 bases, and 6 bases separated the two germline ends. Germline CDR1 is SGHDT and CDR2 is YYEEEE.